The 8 T cell receptor beta chains reported below all come from one sample, sequenced in a study of control samples from healthy donors and cancer patients. The data were produced by immunoSEQ multiplex PCR, yet TCRdb's version contains in-frame clones alone and is incomplete. The sample consists of more than 60,000 clones, around 90% of them appearing once. The sequencing input was PBMCs. These receptor sequences come from a man aged 60-69 years with colorectal cancer.

This clone has a single count. J is TRBJ2-7 and V is TRBV27, with 9 bases matching TRBD1. The CDR3 is 13 residues long. V lost 8 bases and J lost 2; bases outside the gene matches: 4. The germline V gene has CDR1 MNHEY and CDR2 SMNVEV (reference sequence). CDR3 sequence (DNA): TGTGCCAGCGGGACAGGGAGACCCTACGAGCAGTACTTC. This encodes CASGTGRPYEQYF.

The chain links TRBV5-1 to TRBJ2-2; the match to TRBD1 covers 12 bases. The CDR3 runs 17 residues. Germline values: CDR1 SGHRS, CDR2 YFSETQ. Trimming took 6 bases from V and 3 from J; bases not matched to a gene: 9. CDR3: CASMAGTGGAYTGELFF. The CDR3, as DNA: TGCGCCAGCATGGCCGGGACAGGGGGCGCGTACACCGGGGAGCTGTTTTTT.

The chain recombines TRBV18 with TRBJ1-1; D unresolved. V was cut by 3 bases and J by 1 base, with 15 bases left in between. This CDR3 comprises 16 residues. Germline V CDR1 and CDR2: KGHSH, LQKENI. CDR3: CASSPGRRSTNTEAFF. The CDR3 bases are TGTGCCAGCTCACCTGGAAGGCGGAGCACGAACACTGAAGCTTTCTTT.

This rearrangement joins TRBV6-2 or TRBV6-3 to TRBJ2-3; 7 nucleotides agree with TRBD1. The V gene's germline CDR1 is MNHEY and CDR2 SVGEGT. V lost 5 bases and J lost 3; bases outside the gene matches: 8. The CDR3 contains 15 residues. The CDR3: CASSDRGGWTDTQYF. Here the CDR3 DNA reads TGTGCCAGCAGTGACCGAGGGGGCTGGACAGATACGCAGTATTTT.

The J gene is TRBJ2-7, the V gene TRBV12-5, with D possibly being TRBD1 or TRBD2 (5 bases each). The V gene's germline CDR1 is LGHNT and CDR2 FRNRAP. This CDR3 is 13 amino acids long. Trimming removed 8 bases from V and 1 base from J, with 12 bases in between. The DNA for the CDR3 is TGTGCTAGTTTGTCGTGGGGGTCCTACGAGCAGTACTTC. Translation gives CASLSWGSYEQYF.

CDR3 in DNA: TGTGCCAGCAGCTTAGTTGGAGAGACCCAGTACTTC. Amino acids: CASSLVGETQYF. V is TRBV7-6 and J is TRBJ2-5; no reliable D call. Germline CDR1 and CDR2: SGHVS and FNYEAQ. This CDR3 is built from 12 residues. Deletions cut 1 base from V and 4 bases from J, with 4 bases between.

This chain joins TRBV4-2 and TRBJ2-1; D is undetermined. In germline, CDR1 is LGHNA, CDR2 YNFKEQ. V lost 1 base, J lost 8 bases, and 9 bases lay in between. The CDR3 runs 13 residues. The CDR3 coding sequence is TGTGCCAGCAGCCAAGTAGGGCGTGATGAGCAGTTCTTC. It codes for CASSQVGRDEQFF.

The chain carries TRBV2 and TRBJ2-5; a possible D gene is TRBD2 (5 bases). The CDR3 has 15 residues. Per the germline V gene, CDR1 is SNHLY and CDR2 is FYNNEI. V lost 6 bases and J 1 base, leaving 15 bases between the germline ends. The CDR3 nucleotides are TGTGCCAGCAGGAGAATCACTAGTCTCCAAGAGACCCAGTACTTC. Encoded protein: CASRRITSLQETQYF.